This TCR beta chain was captured by sequencing in a study of shared clonotypes between healthy human individuals. This clone was counted ten times or more. The CDR3 runs 16 residues. Trimming at V came to 2 bases and at J to 5 bases, leaving 5 bases not matched to a gene. Germline V gene sequence: CDR1 LNHDA, CDR2 SQIVND (reference sequence). Donors included only healthy HIV-negative adults lacking recent acute infections or vaccinations. The test was conducted at deep level. Unsorted PBMC contributed 250 to 300 ng DNA, approximately 30,000 T cell genomes, to each replicate PCR. As originally analysed: Filtering of immunoSEQ junctional sequences could not match full-length read filtering. Sequencing used immunoSEQ multiplex PCR; TCRdb keeps in-frame clones, though not all of them. V and J calls and clone size come straight from that table; D and trimming were deduced from the DNA. The sample contains about 480,000 clones, over 75% of which appear only once.

The sequenced material came from PBMCs. The source of this sequence is a woman in her thirties or forties in good health. Some clones in this sample may be carry-over from other donors' samples. The chain links TRBV19 to TRBJ2-1; the match to TRBD2 covers 11 bases. DNA for the CDR3: TGTGCCAGTAGTATACTAGCGGGAGGTGGGAACAATGAGCAGTTCTTC. This gives the protein CASSILAGGGNNEQFF.